This T cell receptor (beta chain) comes out of a study of cytomegalovirus exposure and HLA in healthy donors (TCRdb year 2017). Describing the broader study: An earlier analysis of several hundred of the donors reported 250 to 300 Gb of sequence data and 117 million unique TCR beta sequences from 150 million to 200 million T cells. Approximately 300 gigabases of sequencing data and around 80 million unique TCR sequences made up an early release that covered 500 to 650 HLA-typed donors. Of the roughly 400 genotyped donors, 75% to 85% were placed in the genetic ancestry cluster associated with self-reported Caucasian donors. The study aimed to test whether signatures of past pathogen exposure could be identified by cataloging public T cell receptors. The study profiled the T cell repertoires of some 610 subjects by immunosequencing and related them to cytomegalovirus serostatus. Besides the first cohort of roughly 640 subjects, a separate validation cohort made up of around 120 different subjects was used. To predict cytomegalovirus infection status, the study combined high-throughput TCR immunosequencing, statistical association of individual TCRs with disease status, and machine learning. A later analysis re-examined previously published TCR beta repertoires from hundreds of donors and added high-resolution HLA genotyping to investigate patterns of TCR occurrence. Rather than using new phenotypic data, the later analysis identified candidate immune exposures from TCR beta sequences and from how often those sequences occurred across donors. An earlier analysis of about 620 of the donors applied high-throughput TCR beta sequencing to assess whether each TCR beta V gene segment acted as functional or pseudogenic. Donor age, sex, ethnicity and CMV serostatus were collected together with the repertoire data. In a later genetic analysis, genome-wide SNP genotypes for about 55% of the roughly 700 donors were used, and that subset was treated as a discovery cohort. Every repertoire in the discovery cohort had been generated on one and the same sequencing platform. HLA typing covered class I and class II loci at four-digit resolution. Typing coverage varied by locus: roughly 620-640 donors for A, B, C, DRB1 and DQB1; more than 500 for DQA1; about 570 for DPA1; 400 to 480 for DPB1. About 5 DR-DQ haplotypes were handled as single units for association and clustering, since linkage in the cohort was strong. Across approximately 420 genotyped donors of the cohort, an average of about 240,000 unique TCR beta nucleotide sequences per donor were sequenced, and roughly 20% of those sequences were non-productive. The investigation overall reported the following: In both the original and validation cohorts, the classifier was reported to diagnose cytomegalovirus status with high specificity and sensitivity. At a false discovery rate of 0.05, a later analysis linked 15,000 to 20,000 TCR beta sequences to specific HLA alleles. While some public TCRs were present in many individuals, most TCR sequences turned up only very rarely across donors. A few of the identified cytomegalovirus-associated TCR beta chains were confirmed in vitro to be specific for cytomegalovirus antigens. A later analysis found that TCR association rates varied across HLA loci, with DRB1 alleles showing the most associated TCRs and HLA-C alleles the fewest. A cluster of highly shared sequence variants was judged likely to represent a technical artifact of the sequencing pipeline. Broadly in line with IMGT annotations, most TCR beta V segments showed up in productive rearrangements about 87% or about 30% of the time in an earlier analysis of several hundred of the donors. The presence/absence analyses assumed that sequencing depth was roughly uniform across donors, and that assumption may not be true. When HLA alleles, especially DR and DQ, strongly co-occurred, TCR associations were difficult to assign to individual alleles. Compared with equally common non-associated chains, HLA-associated TCR beta chains in a later analysis were more clonally expanded and had lower generation probabilities. The authors suggested that the approach could potentially be extended to other disease states and immunological phenotypes. In a later analysis, several top co-occurrence clusters were reported to appear linked to parvovirus B19, influenza, CMV and Epstein-Barr virus. A further reported finding was that TCR beta sequences accurately predicted the HLA-A and HLA-B alleles for most subjects in the first cohort. Immune exposure information for the cohort was limited to CMV serostatus. Some IMGT-functional V segments, including TRBV6-2 and TRBV6-3, could not be told apart with the 87-base-pair reads, so those segments were excluded. The earlier analysis of approximately 590 of the donors excluded about 16 rarely observed V segments, including chromosome 9 orphons, because counts were too low. In a later genetic analysis, fewer N-insertions in productive TCRs were reported among donors in an Asian-associated ancestry cluster than the 666-donor mean. Correlated functional status among segregating V segments might reflect linkage disequilibrium, but an unknown experimental factor could not be ruled out. Most CMV-associated TCR beta chains appeared to be HLA-restricted in a later analysis, and the HLA associations seemed to be driven largely by CMV exposure. The study listed 164 TCR beta chains as associated with cytomegalovirus. The cohort was sequenced for TCR beta chains only, and without alpha or paired-chain data the features that could be detected were limited. V-gene and J-gene trimming of TCR beta chains was associated with a missense DCLRE1C variant in a later genetic analysis, and the association was replicated in an independent cohort. Because HLA typing was missing for some donors at each locus, association tests included only the typed subset.

Remarks on this clone: What this receptor recognizes is not known. There are no base qualities to consult, and no much larger clone falls within one base.

Reading the germline V gene (reference sequence) gives CDR1 SEHNR and CDR2 FQNEAQ. Taken from cysteine to phenylalanine, the CDR3 has 15 residues. This entry keeps only the CDR3 DNA: 45 bases, framed from base 1. Trimming costs V 5 bases and J 2 bases, and their ends lie 14 bases apart. Libraries were prepared through the immunoSEQ multiplex PCR assay. For the multiplex PCR, a mixture combining 60 forward primers for TCR Vbeta segments and 13 reverse primers for TCR Jbeta segments was used. The CDR3 region of rearranged TCR beta genes was amplified from genomic DNA with a multiplex PCR assay. The amplified TCR beta libraries were sequenced on the Illumina HiSeq System as 87-base-pair reads. The original methods were these. Across the 670 or so repertoires, a later analysis counted tens of millions of unique TCR beta chains, roughly 11 million of which were shared by at least two donors. A nearest-neighbor algorithm error-corrected the raw reads and collapsed the reads into unique sequences, merging closely related sequences to remove PCR and sequencing errors. CDR3 sequences were aligned to IMGT reference sequences to assign V, D and J gene segments. For a sequence to be retained, at least a six-nucleotide match to both a V gene segment and a J gene segment was required. A rearrangement counted as productive if the CDR3 had no stop codons and remained in frame with V and J, and every other rearrangement counted as non-productive. Following IMGT convention, CDR3 was defined as the stretch from the second conserved V-encoded cysteine up to the conserved J-encoded phenylalanine. The earlier analysis of about 620 of the donors excluded sequences that lacked an unambiguous match to a single V gene segment. An earlier analysis of several hundred of the donors called V segments functional above 56.7% productive rearrangements and segregating when the between-donor standard deviation exceeded 5%. To diagnose cytomegalovirus status from the catalog of TCR beta chain sequences, a statistical classification framework was built. In a later analysis, TCR nucleotide sequences were compared against IMGT/GENE-DB human TR gene sequences so that V and J genes could be assigned. Using the TCRdist pipeline, a later analysis assigned CDR3 sequences along with most-parsimonious VDJ recombination scenarios. In a later analysis, each TCR beta chain was defined by its CDR3 amino acid sequence together with its V-gene family, and reads without a unique V-gene family were excluded. A later analysis removed 592 highly shared, low-generation-probability nucleotide sequences to deal with suspected cross-contamination and a sequencing artifact. In a later analysis, a clonal expansion index for each public chain was calculated from normalized within-repertoire ranks of inferred template counts. Generation probabilities in a later analysis came from a VDJ recombination model fitted to out-of-frame rearrangements, and those results were checked against IGoR. A later analysis scored TCR-TCR, TCR-HLA and TCR-CMV co-occurrence with hypergeometric tests, applying a repertoire-size bias correction to TCR pairs. False discovery rates were estimated in a later analysis by permuting HLA or CMV assignments 20 times. In a later analysis, co-occurring TCRs were grouped using DBSCAN, and TCRdist sequence similarity was added for clustering within HLA-allele-positive subsets. Co-occurrence clustering excluded repertoires with fewer than 30,000 or more than 120,000 public chains, plus five with anomalous nucleotide sharing. The source is immuneACCESS, and TCRdb retained only in-frame sequences with V and J called. Part of the clones is not carried over; for the studies checked, unresolved V genes explain less than half of this, and the remainder is unexplained. V and J calls and clone size are as listed in that table; D and trimming were resolved from the DNA. For this sample the table gives about 180,000 clones, of which about four fifths were detected only once. Clones ranked in the top ten supply 4.8% of the sample.

The cohort was made up of about 610 healthy bone marrow donors. At the time of sampling, all cohort members were nominally healthy, though unrecorded immune exposures were likely present. The donor was CMV seronegative and was included in the group of 352 seronegative cohort members. Every donor gave a peripheral blood sample, and the peripheral blood mononuclear cells from that sample were used for TCR beta sequencing. Genomic DNA extraction from the blood cell samples was performed with the Qiagen DNeasy Blood Extraction Kit. The sequence came from a man between 18 and 35 years old in good health and CMV-seronegative. What was sequenced was PBMCs. Recombination linked TRBV7-9 to TRBJ2-3; the D gene is perhaps TRBD2, on 6 matching bases. The CDR3 amino acid sequence is: CASSERLGSTDTQYF. The DNA reads TGTGCCAGCAGCGAGCGACTAGGATCCACAGATACGCAGTATTTT.